This is a list of T cell receptor beta chains from one sample in a study of T cell changes during pregnancy in multiple sclerosis. Clones were sequenced by immunoSEQ multiplex PCR, and TCRdb holds only the in-frame ones, with some missing. The sample holds about 38,000 clones, 75% to 95% seen once. The sequenced sample was CD4+ T cells from peripheral blood mononuclear cells, obtained in the third trimester of pregnancy. The receptors originated from a female donor in good health, enrolled as a control in a pregnancy study. CDR3s include the opening cysteine and the closing phenylalanine or tryptophan. The D gene is left open where the match is weak. Expanded clones get a size class; other rows say once, few or many, or leave the size out.

D gene: -
J gene: TRBJ2-1
clone size: once
V gene: TRBV2
CDR3 DNA: TGTGCCAGCAGTGAGCAGGGTCCCTCCAATGAGCAGTTCTTC
CDR3 protein: CASSEQGPSNEQFF

D gene: -
J gene: TRBJ2-4
clone size: -
V gene: TRBV19
CDR3 DNA: TGTGCCAGTAGTATAGATCTGGGGCAGGGCGACATTCAGTACTTC
CDR3 protein: CASSIDLGQGDIQYF

D gene: -
J gene: TRBJ2-5
clone size: -
V gene: TRBV27
CDR3 DNA: TGTGCCACCCAGGGGGGAGAAGAGACCCAGTACTTC
CDR3 protein: CATQGGEETQYF

D gene: -
J gene: TRBJ1-2
clone size: -
V gene: TRBV29-1
CDR3 DNA: TGCAGCGTCCACAGGGCAGCGCACTATGGCTACACCTTC
CDR3 protein: CSVHRAAHYGYTF

D gene: -
J gene: TRBJ2-1
clone size: -
V gene: TRBV5-1
CDR3 DNA: TGCGCCAGCAGCTTGAAGGACACTAACAATGAGCAGTTCTTC
CDR3 protein: CASSLKDTNNEQFF

D gene: TRBD2
J gene: TRBJ2-1
clone size: -
V gene: TRBV6-1
CDR3 DNA: TGTGCCAGCAGTAGTCTAGCGGGGGTGAATGAGCAGTTCTTC
CDR3 protein: CASSSLAGVNEQFF

D gene: -
J gene: TRBJ1-2
clone size: -
V gene: TRBV6-5
CDR3 DNA: TGTGCCAGCAGTTTGGACAGAACATATGGCTACACCTTC
CDR3 protein: CASSLDRTYGYTF

D gene: -
J gene: TRBJ1-1
clone size: -
V gene: TRBV19
CDR3 DNA: TGTGCCAGTAGTAGAAGAGAGGGCGCTGAAGCTTTCTTT
CDR3 protein: CASSRREGAEAFF

D gene: -
J gene: TRBJ2-5
clone size: -
V gene: TRBV6-6
CDR3 DNA: TGTGCCAGGACGACAACCCCATTTGAGCAAGAGACCCAGTACTTC
CDR3 protein: CARTTTPFEQETQYF

D gene: -
J gene: TRBJ2-5
clone size: -
V gene: TRBV7-2
CDR3 DNA: TGTGCCAGCAGCTTAGACCAGTTTTGGGAGACCCAGTACTTC
CDR3 protein: CASSLDQFWETQYF

D gene: TRBD1
J gene: TRBJ1-1
clone size: -
V gene: TRBV5-6
CDR3 DNA: TGTGCCAGCAGTCACGAACCCGGGACAGAGGTCACTGAAGCTTTCTTT
CDR3 protein: CASSHEPGTEVTEAFF

D gene: -
J gene: TRBJ1-2
clone size: -
V gene: TRBV27
CDR3 DNA: TGTGCCAGCAGTTCATCATACAGGGAATATGGCTACACCTTC
CDR3 protein: CASSSSYREYGYTF

D gene: TRBD1
J gene: TRBJ2-7
clone size: -
V gene: TRBV2
CDR3 DNA: TGTGCCAGCAGCACAAAACCGGGACAGGGGGCTGGCGAGCAGTACTTC
CDR3 protein: CASSTKPGQGAGEQYF

D gene: -
J gene: TRBJ2-7
clone size: -
V gene: TRBV5-6
CDR3 DNA: TGTGCCAGCAGCTTCACGAGTTACGAGCAGTACTTC
CDR3 protein: CASSFTSYEQYF

D gene: TRBD2
J gene: TRBJ2-7
clone size: -
V gene: TRBV6-5
CDR3 DNA: TGTGCCAGCAGCGCGGGACTAGCGGCCGAGCAGTACTTC
CDR3 protein: CASSAGLAAEQYF

D gene: TRBD2
J gene: TRBJ2-5
clone size: -
V gene: TRBV6-1
CDR3 DNA: TGTGCCAGCATTAGCGGGGGGGCCAGCGGTGAGACCCAGTACTTC
CDR3 protein: CASISGGASGETQYF

D gene: -
J gene: TRBJ1-1
clone size: once
V gene: TRBV7-2
CDR3 DNA: TGTGCCAGCAGCTTACAAGGGGGGGGCTCGAACACTGAAGCTTTCTTT
CDR3 protein: CASSLQGGGSNTEAFF

D gene: -
J gene: TRBJ1-2
clone size: -
V gene: TRBV7-9
CDR3 DNA: TGTGCCAGCAGCTTAGGTTTAGGACTCTATGGCTACACCTTC
CDR3 protein: CASSLGLGLYGYTF

D gene: TRBD1
J gene: TRBJ1-4
clone size: -
V gene: TRBV7-9
CDR3 DNA: TGTGCCAGCAGCTTTGGGGTAGGGGGCCTTGCAACTAATGAAAAACTGTTTTTT
CDR3 protein: CASSFGVGGLATNEKLFF

D gene: -
J gene: TRBJ1-1
clone size: -
V gene: TRBV7-6
CDR3 DNA: TGTGCCAGCAGCGATCCCGGGTTCGGCGGGGCTTTCTTT
CDR3 protein: CASSDPGFGGAFF

D gene: TRBD2
J gene: TRBJ2-5
clone size: -
V gene: TRBV7-2
CDR3 DNA: TGTGCCAGCAGCTTAGGGCGGCGGCTAGCGGGCCTGGAGACCCAGTACTTC
CDR3 protein: CASSLGRRLAGLETQYF

D gene: TRBD1
J gene: TRBJ1-1
clone size: -
V gene: TRBV28
CDR3 DNA: TGTGCCAGCAGTTTGGGCGGGACAGGGCGCACTGAAGCTTTCTTT
CDR3 protein: CASSLGGTGRTEAFF

D gene: -
J gene: TRBJ2-5
clone size: once
V gene: TRBV6-4
CDR3 DNA: TGTGCCAGCAGTGACTCGAGTTCCTCCGTATACCAAGAGACCCAGTACTTC
CDR3 protein: CASSDSSSSVYQETQYF

D gene: TRBD1
J gene: TRBJ1-1
clone size: -
V gene: TRBV18
CDR3 DNA: TGTGCCAGCTCACCTCGAACAGGGGGCCAGAACACTGAAGCTTTCTTT
CDR3 protein: CASSPRTGGQNTEAFF

D gene: TRBD1
J gene: TRBJ2-7
clone size: -
V gene: TRBV2
CDR3 DNA: TGTGCCAGCAGTACTGGAGGACAGGTAGCCTACGAGCAGTACTTC
CDR3 protein: CASSTGGQVAYEQYF

D gene: -
J gene: TRBJ2-4
clone size: -
V gene: TRBV2
CDR3 DNA: TGTGCCAGCAGTGCCTTACTAGTAGCCAAAAACATTCAGTACTTC
CDR3 protein: CASSALLVAKNIQYF

D gene: TRBD2
J gene: TRBJ2-3
clone size: once
V gene: TRBV19
CDR3 DNA: TGTGCCAGTAGTCCCGGGACTAGCGGGATAAGCACAGATACGCAGTATTTT
CDR3 protein: CASSPGTSGISTDTQYF

D gene: -
J gene: TRBJ2-5
clone size: -
V gene: TRBV7-7
CDR3 DNA: TGTGCTAGCAGCCTCTATTCAGGGCCCCAAGAGACCCAGTACTTC
CDR3 protein: CASSLYSGPQETQYF

D gene: TRBD1
J gene: TRBJ2-1
clone size: -
V gene: TRBV7-6
CDR3 DNA: TGTGCCAGCAGCTTAGCGCTAAGGGCAGGGGGTTCCTACAATGAGCAGTTCTTC
CDR3 protein: CASSLALRAGGSYNEQFF

D gene: TRBD1
J gene: TRBJ2-2
clone size: -
V gene: TRBV5-1
CDR3 DNA: TGCGCCAGCAGCTTGCTATCGGACAGGGTTACCGGGGAGCTGTTTTTT
CDR3 protein: CASSLLSDRVTGELFF

D gene: TRBD2
J gene: TRBJ2-3
clone size: -
V gene: TRBV5-1
CDR3 DNA: TGCGCCAGCAGCTCTGGGGGGGGCACAGATACGCAGTATTTT
CDR3 protein: CASSSGGGTDTQYF

D gene: -
J gene: TRBJ1-3
clone size: once
V gene: TRBV18
CDR3 DNA: TGTGCCAGCTCACCAACGACAGAGTTATTTAGAAACACCATATATTTT
CDR3 protein: CASSPTTELFRNTIYF

D gene: -
J gene: TRBJ1-6
clone size: -
V gene: TRBV6-6
CDR3 DNA: TGTGCCACCAGCACCGGACCGAACGGAGGGGCCCTCCACTTT
CDR3 protein: CATSTGPNGGALHF

D gene: TRBD1
J gene: TRBJ2-7
clone size: -
V gene: TRBV9
CDR3 DNA: TGTGCCAGCAGCGTGGGACAGGGGGCGTATTGGCAGTACTTC
CDR3 protein: CASSVGQGAYWQYF

D gene: TRBD1
J gene: TRBJ2-4
clone size: -
V gene: TRBV9
CDR3 DNA: TGTGCCAGCAGCGTCGGGGACAGGGACAAAAACATTCAGTACTTC
CDR3 protein: CASSVGDRDKNIQYF

D gene: TRBD1
J gene: TRBJ2-7
clone size: -
V gene: TRBV12-5
CDR3 DNA: TGTGCTAGTGGCAACGGGACAGGGTACCACGAGCAGTACTTC
CDR3 protein: CASGNGTGYHEQYF

D gene: -
J gene: TRBJ1-1
clone size: -
V gene: TRBV2
CDR3 DNA: TGTGCCAGCATCTCGGCGGGGGGACTCACTGAAGCTTTCTTT
CDR3 protein: CASISAGGLTEAFF

D gene: -
J gene: TRBJ1-3
clone size: once
V gene: TRBV28
CDR3 DNA: TGTGCCAGCAGTTTAGCGGGGAGAGGGGTGGCTGGAAACACCATATATTTT
CDR3 protein: CASSLAGRGVAGNTIYF

D gene: TRBD2
J gene: TRBJ2-7
clone size: -
V gene: TRBV27
CDR3 DNA: TGTGCCAGCAAGGACCAGGCGGGGGGGTTCTACGAGCAGTACTTC
CDR3 protein: CASKDQAGGFYEQYF

D gene: -
J gene: TRBJ2-7
clone size: -
V gene: TRBV5-4
CDR3 DNA: TGTGCCAGCAGCTTAGGGAGGACGCGAGAGGCCTACGAGCAGTACTTC
CDR3 protein: CASSLGRTREAYEQYF

D gene: TRBD2
J gene: TRBJ2-1
clone size: -
V gene: TRBV19
CDR3 DNA: TGTGCCAGTAGTATGAGCGGGAGCTACGGAGAGCAGTTCTTC
CDR3 protein: CASSMSGSYGEQFF

D gene: -
J gene: TRBJ1-2
clone size: -
V gene: TRBV5-1
CDR3 DNA: TGCGCCAGCAGCTACCCGCAGGGGAGAAATGGCTACACCTTC
CDR3 protein: CASSYPQGRNGYTF